A single sample gave rise to the 27 T cell receptor beta chains below, sequenced in a study of T-cell reconstitution after alpha-beta-depleted transplantation in children. Unique molecular identifiers were incorporated when the TCRbeta library was constructed. MiXCR, run by TCRdb on the PCR reads, gives a single entry per CDR3 protein. The sample carries about 580,000 distinct CDR3 sequences, approximately 22% recorded once. The material sequenced was PBMCs, mostly from graft donor cells, taken 360 days after TCRalphabeta/CD19-depleted stem cell transplant. All receptors derive from a boy under two years old who had a stem cell transplant for acute myeloid leukemia, so the T cells may come from the graft donor.

In DNA, the CDR3 is TGTGCCAGTAAGTGGGACAGGGGGATGAACACTGAAGCTTTCTTT. It translates to CASKWDRGMNTEAFF. The chain combines TRBV19 with TRBJ1-1; 11 positions agree with TRBD1. Germline CDR1 and CDR2: LNHDA and SQIVND (reference sequence). The CDR3 has 15 amino acids. V shed 7 bases, J shed 0 bases, and the junction held 4 bases outside the gene matches.

V is TRBV12-3 or TRBV12-4 and J is TRBJ2-1; 10 bases are a match to TRBD2. The CDR3 totals 15 residues. V gave up 7 bases and J gave up 8 bases; unmatched junction bases: 11. CDR3 DNA: TGTGCCAGCACCCCGGGAGCGGGGGGGCACTATGAGCAGTTCTTC. Its translation is CASTPGAGGHYEQFF.

J is TRBJ1-6 and V is TRBV15, with D unclear. The V gene's germline CDR1 is LNHNV and CDR2 YYDKDF (reference sequence). The V and J ends lost 1 base and 10 bases respectively, with 8 bases between them. The CDR3 has 13 amino acids. CDR3 bases: TGTGCCACCAGCAGAGTGGACGAATCACCCCTCCACTTT. This translates into CATSRVDESPLHF.

This clonotype was counted at least ten times. J is TRBJ2-7 and V is TRBV7-2; possibly TRBD2 for D (6 bases). The germline V gene encodes CDR1 SGHTA and CDR2 FQGNSA. The ends were cut back, 5 bases at V and 1 base at J, with 15 bases in the middle. The CDR3 is made up of 15 amino acids. The CDR3 sequence is CASSPGGTLSYEQYF. In DNA form, the CDR3 reads TGTGCCAGCAGCCCAGGAGGGACGCTTTCCTACGAGCAGTACTTC.

This clonotype appeared many times. The gene calls are TRBV3-1 and TRBJ2-7, with D maybe TRBD1 (6 bases). The V gene lost 3 bases and the J gene lost 0 bases, with 12 bases spanning the gap. The CDR3 runs 15 residues. Germline values: CDR1 LGHDT, CDR2 YNNKEL (reference sequence). The CDR3 loop reads CASSHSRGSSYEQYF. The CDR3 DNA follows: TGTGCCAGCAGCCACAGCAGGGGCTCCTCCTACGAGCAGTACTTC.

The table lists this clonotype with many counts. This CDR3 is CSARPDRTETQYF. The CDR3 nucleotides read TGCAGTGCTAGGCCGGACAGAACAGAGACCCAGTACTTC. The chain joins TRBV20-1 to TRBJ2-5; tentative D call: TRBD1 (6 bases). The CDR3 is 13 amino acids. V was shortened by 3 bases and J by 4 bases, with 12 bases between the two germline ends. Germline assignment: CDR1 DFQATT and CDR2 SNEGSKA (reference sequence).

This clonotype came up many times. The CDR3, as DNA: TGTGCCAGCAAGTGGGGGTCCCAGGCTAACGAGCAGTACTTC. Translating gives CASKWGSQANEQYF. The chain combines TRBV6-2 or TRBV6-3 with TRBJ2-7; D may match TRBD1 or TRBD2 (5 bases each). The CDR3 consists of 14 residues. Between the trimmed V and J ends, which lost 7 bases and 5 bases, there was a span of 18 bases. Germline CDR1 reads MNHEY; CDR2 reads SVGEGT.

This clonotype was observed once. This chain links TRBV9 with TRBJ2-1; 7 nucleotides line up with TRBD2. V dropped 2 bases and J dropped 3; count of bases not matched to a gene: 5. Germline V CDR1 and CDR2: SGDLS, YYNGEE. The CDR3 runs 15 residues. The CDR3 is CASSVSGALYNEQFF. In DNA form, the CDR3 reads TGTGCCAGCAGCGTGAGCGGGGCTCTCTACAATGAGCAGTTCTTC.

The J gene is TRBJ1-4, the V gene TRBV12-3 or TRBV12-4; no clear D. CDR3 length equals 12 residues. Trimming left V 4 bases short and J 11 bases short, with 11 bases between. The CDR3: CASSSPDRKLFF. In nucleotides, the CDR3 is TGTGCCAGCAGTTCTCCTGACCGTAAACTGTTTTTT.

The chain is built from TRBV20-1 and TRBJ2-7, with TRBD1 matching over 9 bases. The V and J ends lost 7 bases and 5 bases, in that order; junction bases with no gene match: 9. This CDR3 has 13 residues. Germline values: CDR1 DFQATT, CDR2 SNEGSKA (reference sequence). CDR3 DNA: TGCAGTGTTCCGGGACAGGGACGGGACGAGCAGTACTTC. Encoded protein: CSVPGQGRDEQYF.

This clonotype was counted only a few times. CDR3 sequence reads: CSAEGGTNTGELFF. The CDR3, as DNA: TGCAGTGCGGAAGGGGGGACGAACACCGGGGAGCTGTTTTTT. The chain is built from TRBV20-1 and TRBJ2-2, with D perhaps matching TRBD1 or TRBD2 (6 bases each). Germline CDR1 DFQATT, CDR2 SNEGSKA (reference sequence). Trimming pared 6 bases from V and 0 bases from J, leaving 11 bases between. The CDR3 extends over 14 amino acids.

V and J are TRBV7-2 and TRBJ1-4; perhaps TRBD1 as D (5 bases). This CDR3 is built from 14 residues. The germline V gene has CDR1 SGHTA and CDR2 FQGNSA. Trimming left V 5 bases short and J 8 bases short, with 15 bases between. CDR3 nucleotide sequence: TGTGCCAGCAGCCCTATGGGTCGGGGCGAAAAACTGTTTTTT. It encodes CASSPMGRGEKLFF.

The chain joins TRBV10-3 to TRBJ2-7; 9 nucleotides agree with TRBD1. CDR3 length: 14 amino acids. V shed 3 bases and J 4 bases; nucleotides not matched to a gene: 4. Germline V gene data show CDR1 as ENHRY and CDR2 as SYGVKD. CDR3: CAISDTDRGYEQYF. Here the CDR3 DNA reads TGTGCCATCAGTGATACGGACAGGGGATACGAGCAGTACTTC.

This clonotype was counted between two and nine times. The V and J genes are TRBV20-1 and TRBJ2-1; 7 nucleotides line up with TRBD1. Germline V gene data show CDR1 as DFQATT and CDR2 as SNEGSKA (reference sequence). The CDR3 is 14 amino acids. J lost 4 bases, V lost 6 bases, and 9 bases had no gene match. CDR3 sequence (DNA): TGCAGTGCCCGCCGGGACAGAGGGTACAATGAGCAGTTCTTC. This encodes CSARRDRGYNEQFF.

This clonotype was detected once. The rearrangement uses TRBV20-1 and TRBJ2-7; possibly TRBD1 for D (6 bases). The CDR3 totals 12 residues. CDR1 is DFQATT and CDR2 is SNEGSKA in the germline V gene (reference sequence). V was pared by 3 bases and J by 3 bases, with 9 bases between. CDR3 loop: CSASGDNYEQYF. CDR3 DNA sequence: TGCAGTGCTAGCGGGGACAACTACGAGCAGTACTTC.

The V gene is TRBV3-1, the J gene TRBJ2-4; maybe TRBD1 (5 bases). Judging by the DNA end, TRBJ2-1 fits better; the J call may be wrong. Germline V lookup: CDR1 LGHDT, CDR2 YNNKEL (reference sequence). This CDR3 has 16 amino acids. CDR3 DNA: TGTGCCAGCAGCTCCATGGGGCAAACGGCCAAAAACATTCAGTTCTTC. Translation: CASSSMGQTAKNIQFF.

This clonotype was seen repeatedly, ten times or more. The V and J genes are TRBV6-5 and TRBJ2-2; D gene uncertain. Looked up from germline, CDR1 is MNHEY and CDR2 is SVGAGI. The CDR3 covers 15 residues. The V gene lost 3 bases and the J gene lost 2 bases, with 10 bases spanning the gap. CDR3 DNA sequence: TGTGCCAGCAGTTATCAGGCCGCTAACACCGGGGAGCTGTTTTTT. This codes for CASSYQAANTGELFF.

This clonotype showed up just a few times. The J gene is TRBJ2-4, the V gene TRBV20-1; D remains ambiguous. The V gene lost 4 bases and the J gene lost 3 bases, with 10 bases spanning the gap. CDR1 DFQATT and CDR2 SNEGSKA come from the germline V gene (reference sequence). The CDR3 is made up of 13 amino acids. The CDR3 is CSANGIGKNIQYF. CDR3 coding DNA: TGCAGTGCTAACGGAATAGGCAAAAACATTCAGTACTTC.

CDR3: CASRRTSGGAAETQYF. CDR3 coding DNA: TGTGCCAGCAGAAGGACTAGCGGGGGGGCCGCGGAGACCCAGTACTTC. This chain joins TRBV2 and TRBJ2-5; 15 bases match TRBD2. Germline loops: CDR1 SNHLY, CDR2 FYNNEI. V shed 6 bases and J 5 bases; nucleotides not matched to a gene: 7. The CDR3 covers 16 residues.

This clonotype counts as medium-sized. The germline gene is not matched at one end of the junction; a read error may be the cause. This sequence joins TRBV5-1 and TRBJ2-1; D perhaps matches TRBD2 (5 bases). The CDR3 is 12 residues long. Germline CDR1 and CDR2: SGHRS and YFSETQ. In nucleotides, the CDR3 is TGTGCCAGCAGTTTAGCGTTAGATGAGCAGTTCTTC. Its protein product is CASSLALDEQFF.

Many counts were recorded for this clonotype. The chain uses TRBV29-1 and TRBJ2-3; 10 bases map to TRBD2. V shed 5 bases, J shed 1 base, and the junction held 15 bases outside the gene matches. Germline V gene data show CDR1 as SQVTM and CDR2 as ANQGSEA. The CDR3 runs 18 residues. CDR3 in DNA: TGCAGCGTTCGAAAAGGGCTAGCGGGGGTCGCAGGCACAGATACGCAGTATTTT. This sequence encodes CSVRKGLAGVAGTDTQYF.

This clonotype was counted at least ten times. The V gene is TRBV9, the J gene TRBJ2-2; D tentatively reads TRBD1 or TRBD2 (6 bases each). The length of the CDR3 is 14 residues. V was shortened by 0 bases and J by 8 bases, with 11 bases between the two germline ends. Looked up from germline, CDR1 is SGDLS and CDR2 is YYNGEE. The CDR3 DNA reads as TGTGCCAGCAGCGTAGCGGGGGCTGTGGGGGAGCTGTTTTTT. Amino acid sequence: CASSVAGAVGELFF.

In its sample, this clonotype was seen a few times. The gene calls are TRBV29-1 and TRBJ2-7, with D unclear. The CDR3 covers 12 residues. V dropped 4 bases and J dropped 4 bases, with 11 bases sitting between them. CDR1 and CDR2 from the germline V gene are SQVTM and ANQGSEA. CDR3 loop: CSVGFSRYEQYF. The CDR3, as DNA: TGCAGCGTTGGGTTTTCGAGGTACGAGCAGTACTTC.

This clonotype was counted a few times. CDR3 protein: CSARDFRAPGDSPLHF. The CDR3 bases are TGCAGTGCTAGAGATTTCCGAGCCCCTGGGGACTCACCCCTCCACTTT. This chain uses TRBV20-1 with TRBJ1-6; a weak D match, TRBD1 (5 bases). With 0 bases removed from V and 10 bases from J, the gap between germline ends came to 19 bases. The V gene's germline CDR1 is DFQATT and CDR2 SNEGSKA (reference sequence). The CDR3 runs 16 residues.

This clonotype has more than one count but fewer than ten. The chain has TRBV25-1 and TRBJ2-7; 10 bases are shared with TRBD1. Germline trimming cut 6 bases from V and 2 bases from J; bases unmatched to any gene: 1. Germline V gene sequence: CDR1 MGHDK, CDR2 SYGVNS. CDR3 length: 13 amino acids. The CDR3 spells CASRGQGTYEQYV. Written as DNA, the CDR3 is TGTGCCAGCAGGGGACAGGGGACCTACGAGCAGTACGTC.

A single count supports this clonotype. The rearrangement joins TRBV7-2 to TRBJ2-5; a possible D gene is TRBD2 (6 bases). Trimming took off 4 bases at V and 5 bases at J, with 17 bases between the two ends. Germline V CDR1 and CDR2: SGHTA, FQGNSA. This CDR3 has 15 amino acids. The CDR3 DNA is TGTGCCAGCAGCTCTAGCGTCGGCCCTGAGGAGACCCAGTACTTC. This sequence encodes CASSSSVGPEETQYF. The complete variable domain, with remaining parts taken from reference TRBV7-2 and TRBJ2-5, reads GAGVSQSPSNKVTEKGKDVELRCDPISGHTALYWYRQSLGQGLEFLIYFQGNSAPDKSGLPSDRFSAERTGGSVSTLTIQRTQQEDSAVYLCASSSSVGPEETQYFGPGTRLLVL.

This clonotype was recorded at least ten times. This chain joins TRBV29-1 and TRBJ2-7; D is undetermined. The CDR3 sequence is 11 residues long. V shed 4 bases and J shed 5 bases, with 9 bases lying between them. Germline assignment: CDR1 SQVTM and CDR2 ANQGSEA. CDR3 coding DNA: TGCAGCGTTGCCAGGAGAGACGAGCAGTACTTC. Encoded protein: CSVARRDEQYF.